The next 23 T cell receptor beta chains were all read from a single sample in a study of identical twins. Via MiXCR, TCRdb re-called the 5' RACE reads, giving one row per CDR3 protein. The table has approximately 530,000 distinct CDR3 sequences, about a fifth seen once. These same records also appear under a second study, on yellow fever vaccine responses in identical twins.

The sample was CD4+ T cells sorted from blood. The receptors originated from a woman younger than 35 in good health.

This clonotype was observed a handful of times. This chain links TRBV5-1 with TRBJ1-1, with D perhaps matching TRBD1 (5 bases). Trimming removed 0 bases from V and 8 bases from J, with 14 bases in between. Germline values: CDR1 SGHRS, CDR2 YFSETQ. The CDR3 sequence is 14 residues long. CDR3 nucleotides: TGCGCCAGCAGCTTGGATGGGGGTGTTGGGGAAGCTTTCTTT. Translated: CASSLDGGVGEAFF.

This chain uses TRBV5-1 with TRBJ2-1, with TRBD2 matching 10 bases. Germline CDR1 SGHRS, CDR2 YFSETQ. V gave up 5 bases and J gave up 9 bases; unmatched junction bases: 5. This CDR3 has 13 amino acids. In DNA, the CDR3 is TGCGCCAGCAGGCTAGCGGGGGCTAGTGAGCAGTTCTTC. It codes for CASRLAGASEQFF.

The chain recombines TRBV29-1 with TRBJ2-3, with D perhaps matching TRBD2 (6 bases). CDR1 SQVTM and CDR2 ANQGSEA come from the germline V gene. The CDR3 is 14 amino acids. Trimming cost V 6 bases and J 0 bases, with 13 bases left between them. CDR3 in DNA: TGCAGCGTCGCAATGCGGGATAGCACAGATACGCAGTATTTT. This gives the protein CSVAMRDSTDTQYF.

The chain links TRBV12-3 or TRBV12-4 to TRBJ1-1; D gene uncertain. Trimming shortened V by 7 bases and J by 9 bases, and 15 bases separated the two germline ends. The CDR3 has 12 amino acids. The CDR3 region has the DNA TGTGCCAGCACCGATACCCGGGAGAAAGCTTTCTTT. This translates into CASTDTREKAFF.

This clonotype was seen more than once but under ten times. This chain uses TRBV7-9 with TRBJ2-7, with D unresolved. The V gene lost 3 bases and the J gene lost 2 bases, with 5 bases spanning the gap. Germline V lookup: CDR1 SEHNR, CDR2 FQNEAQ (reference sequence). CDR3 length: 12 residues. The CDR3, as DNA: TGTGCCAGCAGCTTCGGCCCCTACGAGCAGTACTTC. It yields the protein CASSFGPYEQYF.

The V gene is TRBV7-9, the J gene TRBJ2-2; D not resolved. V lost 4 bases and J lost 4, with 13 bases in between. In germline, CDR1 is SEHNR, CDR2 FQNEAQ (reference sequence). The CDR3 is 15 amino acids. The CDR3 loop is CASSSQGIRTGELFF. The CDR3 DNA sequence: TGTGCCAGCAGCTCTCAAGGAATCCGCACCGGGGAGCTGTTTTTT.

The gene calls are TRBV27 and TRBJ2-1; D gene ambiguous. The germline V gene has CDR1 MNHEY and CDR2 SMNVEV (reference sequence). Trimming pared 8 bases from V and 3 bases from J, leaving 23 bases between. This CDR3 is built from 17 residues. The CDR3 spells CASQGASMPRSYNEQFF. The CDR3 DNA sequence: TGTGCCAGCCAAGGCGCATCGATGCCCCGAAGCTACAATGAGCAGTTCTTC.

The chain links TRBV7-2 to TRBJ2-7; 11 nucleotides match TRBD2. The CDR3 loop spans 16 amino acids. V was clipped by 4 bases and J by 4 bases; unmatched bases: 9. Germline assignment: CDR1 SGHTA and CDR2 FQGNSA. The CDR3 DNA follows: TGTGCCAGCAGCTCCCTGATAGCGGGAGGGCCGTACGAGCAGTACTTC. Its translation: CASSSLIAGGPYEQYF.

This clonotype was detected only a few times. This chain connects TRBV28 to TRBJ2-6; 7 bases line up with TRBD1. The junction had 7 bases not matched to a gene; V was cut back by 5 bases and J by 0 bases. Germline CDR1 MDHEN, CDR2 SYDVKM. This CDR3 is built from 17 residues. The CDR3 DNA reads as TGTGCCAGCAGTCAAGACAGGGTCAGCTCTGGGGCCAACGTCCTGACTTTC. Translating it yields CASSQDRVSSGANVLTF.

The chain joins TRBV27 to TRBJ2-1; D might be TRBD1 (5 bases). V lost 5 bases, J lost 9 bases, and 14 bases lay in between. Germline CDR1 is MNHEY and CDR2 is SMNVEV (reference sequence). The CDR3 has 13 amino acids. The CDR3 reads CASSPRVQGEQFF. In DNA, the CDR3 is TGTGCCAGCAGTCCTCGGGTTCAGGGTGAGCAGTTCTTC.

The V and J genes are TRBV20-1 and TRBJ2-5, with unresolved D. This CDR3 comprises 10 residues. CDR1 is DFQATT and CDR2 is SNEGSKA in the germline V gene (reference sequence). V was shortened by 6 bases and J by 5 bases, with 7 bases between the two germline ends. The CDR3 sequence is CSAFFETQYF. CDR3 DNA sequence: TGCAGTGCCTTCTTCGAGACCCAGTACTTC.

The rearrangement joins TRBV10-3 to TRBJ2-2, with 7 bases that match TRBD1. Losses at the gene ends were 0 bases for V and 2 bases for J; bases not matched to a gene: 3. The CDR3 length is 16 residues. CDR1 is ENHRY and CDR2 is SYGVKD in the germline V gene. The CDR3 coding sequence is TGTGCCATCAGTGAGTCCGGGACAGTTAACACCGGGGAGCTGTTTTTT. This sequence encodes CAISESGTVNTGELFF.

This clonotype has more than one count but fewer than ten. The chain carries TRBV15 and TRBJ2-1; D may match TRBD1 or TRBD2 (7 bases each). The CDR3 is made up of 12 amino acids. CDR1 is LNHNV and CDR2 is YYDKDF in the germline V gene (reference sequence). Trimming left V 11 bases short and J 6 bases short, with 14 bases between. This chain's CDR3 is CAAGRGPNEQFF. The CDR3 DNA follows: TGTGCCGCTGGGAGGGGGCCCAATGAGCAGTTCTTC.

A few counts support this clonotype. This chain links TRBV28 with TRBJ2-7; TRBD1 aligns across 7 bases. This CDR3 spans 15 amino acids. V trimming: 6 bases; J trimming: 1 base; junction bases outside the gene matches: 9. CDR1 and CDR2 from the germline V gene are MDHEN and SYDVKM. In nucleotides, the CDR3 is TGTGCCAGCAGAGACCTTAGGGACAGATCCTACGAGCAGTACTTC. It encodes CASRDLRDRSYEQYF.

This sequence joins TRBV25-1 and TRBJ2-1, with 8 bases lining up with TRBD2. The CDR3 runs 15 residues. V was clipped by 7 bases and J by 2 bases; unmatched bases: 7. Germline V lookup: CDR1 MGHDK, CDR2 SYGVNS. The CDR3 sequence is CASNSAGVAYNEQFF. CDR3 nucleotides: TGTGCCAGCAATTCAGCGGGAGTGGCCTACAATGAGCAGTTCTTC.

The chain joins TRBV25-1 to TRBJ2-3; 7 bases map to TRBD2. The CDR3 runs 12 residues. CDR1 MGHDK and CDR2 SYGVNS come from the germline V gene. Losses at the gene ends were 8 bases for V and 4 bases for J; bases not matched to a gene: 3. The CDR3 nucleotides are TGTGCCAGCGGGGGGGTCCCAGATACGCAGTATTTT. Amino acid sequence: CASGGVPDTQYF. Using reference TRBV25-1 and TRBJ2-3 for the parts outside the CDR3, the full variable domain is EADIYQTPRYLVIGTGKKITLECSQTMGHDKMYWYQQDPGMELHLIHYSYGVNSTEKGDLSSESTVSRIRTEHFPLTLESARPSHTSQYLCASGGVPDTQYFGPGTRLTVL.

The rearrangement joins TRBV3-1 to TRBJ2-1; D gene uncertain. CDR1 LGHDT and CDR2 YNNKEL come from the germline V gene (reference sequence). V shed 2 bases and J shed 3 bases, with 11 bases lying between them. The CDR3 contains 15 residues. Here the CDR3 DNA reads TGTGCCAGCAGCCAACAGCCTTCCCACTACAATGAGCAGTTCTTC. This encodes CASSQQPSHYNEQFF.

This clonotype showed up just a few times. This chain joins TRBV2 and TRBJ2-3; D might be TRBD2 (5 bases). The CDR3 runs to 14 residues. Trimming cost V 4 bases and J 4 bases, with 12 bases left between them. The germline V gene has CDR1 SNHLY and CDR2 FYNNEI. CDR3 nucleotides: TGTGCCAGCAGTGCTGTCGGGGTTTCAGATACGCAGTATTTT. This sequence encodes CASSAVGVSDTQYF. The complete variable domain, with remaining parts taken from reference TRBV2 and TRBJ2-3, reads EPEVTQTPSHQVTQMGQEVILRCVPISNHLYFYWYRQILGQKVEFLVSFYNNEISEKSEIFDDQFSVERPDGSNFTLKIRSTKLEDSAMYFCASSAVGVSDTQYFGPGTRLTVL.

This clonotype has just a few counts. The chain joins TRBV15 to TRBJ2-2, with D uncertain. Per germline, CDR1 LNHNV and CDR2 YYDKDF (reference sequence). V was trimmed by 5 bases and J by 3 bases, leaving 1 base between them. The CDR3 totals 11 residues. DNA of the CDR3: TGTGCCACCAGCGACACCGGGGAGCTGTTTTTT. It translates to CATSDTGELFF.

This clonotype was detected only a few times. CDR3 coding DNA: TGTGCCAGCAGTCGGAGTCCCAACACCGGGGAGCTGTTTTTT. It encodes CASSRSPNTGELFF. The V call is TRBV3-1, the J call TRBJ2-2, with unresolved D. The CDR3 sequence is 14 residues long. V shed 6 bases and J shed 2 bases, with 10 bases lying between them. The germline V gene has CDR1 LGHDT and CDR2 YNNKEL (reference sequence).

The chain carries TRBV12-3 or TRBV12-4 and TRBJ1-1; maybe TRBD1 (5 bases). V dropped 4 bases and J dropped 2 bases, with 14 bases sitting between them. The CDR3 runs 15 residues. In DNA form, the CDR3 reads TGTGCCAGCAGTTGGGGGGGGAACGGAAACACTGAAGCTTTCTTT. This translates into CASSWGGNGNTEAFF.

V is TRBV27 and J is TRBJ1-1; possible D gene TRBD1, 5 bases. Trimming cost V 5 bases and J 6 bases, with 16 bases left between them. Germline V gene lookup returns CDR1 MNHEY and CDR2 SMNVEV (reference sequence). CDR3 length equals 14 residues. CDR3 protein: CASSEMWGKAEAFF. As DNA, the CDR3 is TGTGCCAGCAGTGAGATGTGGGGGAAGGCTGAAGCTTTCTTT.

This clonotype was counted between two and nine times. The chain uses TRBV4-2 and TRBJ2-2; 9 bases match TRBD2. The germline V gene has CDR1 LGHNA and CDR2 YNFKEQ. J was trimmed by 4 bases and V by 4 bases; bases with no gene match: 19. There are 20 residues in the CDR3. Written as DNA, the CDR3 is TGTGCCAGCAGCCCCCGAATGGGACTAGCCCAGGCCGGCGGCACCGGGGAGCTGTTTTTT. Its protein product is CASSPRMGLAQAGGTGELFF.